This T cell receptor beta chain stems from a study of OX40 agonist ivuxolimab in advanced cancers. About the study: Patients were dosed with the agonistic anti-OX40 (CD134) antibody ivuxolimab. The dose of intravenous ivuxolimab that patients received every 2 weeks ranged from 0.01 to 10 mg/kg. Partial responses occurred in Three dose-escalation patients, one with hepatocellular carcinoma and two with cutaneous melanoma. Study-wide results and caveats: Researchers did not determine the expanded peripheral T cells' antigen specificity.

The method was immunoSEQ multiplex PCR; TCRdb's version includes in-frame clones alone and lacks a portion of them. The sample consists of around 19,000 clones, approximately 78% of them appearing once. Remarks on this clone: Its antigen remains unidentified.

CDR1 is SGHNT, CDR2 YENEEA, per germline. This CDR3 is 13 amino acids long. The junction had 3 bases not matched to a gene; V was cut back by 5 bases and J by 4 bases. The material sequenced was CD4+ or CD8+ T cells sorted from blood, taken in a trial of the OX40 agonist ivuxolimab. The chain couples TRBV11-3 to TRBJ2-5, with 8 bases that match TRBD2. The TCR was taken from an adult with an advanced solid tumor such as melanoma, head and neck, liver or kidney cancer. The CDR3 spells CASSLGTRETQYF. The CDR3 nucleotides are TGTGCCAGCAGCCTCGGGACTAGAGAGACCCAGTACTTC.